These 31 T cell receptor beta chains were all obtained from the same sample, sequenced in a study of tumor-infiltrating lymphocytes in primary liver carcinoma. With roughly 540 ng total RNA as template and a constant-region primer, TCR beta cDNA was made. It was through three nested multiplex PCR rounds of slightly modified ARM-PCR that TCR beta libraries arose. Each of the first two PCR rounds ran about 9 cycles with TRBV1-TRBV30 forward and C-beta reverse primers. TCRdb reprocessed the multiplex PCR reads via MiXCR and lists one record per CDR3 protein. This table has around 330,000 distinct CDR3 sequences, 65% appearing once. Unsorted whole blood yielded the blood RNA, and germline DNA was also extracted. Sequencing was done on a sample of peripheral blood. These receptors originate from a middle-aged man with primary liver carcinoma and hepatitis B virus infection.

Concerning this clonotype: Since the CDR3 does not end with the conserved phenylalanine or tryptophan, this likely comes from a read error. The J gene is TRBJ2-5, the V gene TRBV11-3; D assignment may be TRBD1 or TRBD2 (5 bases each). V was pared by 5 bases and J by 5 bases, with 15 bases between. Germline V gene sequence: CDR1 SGHNT, CDR2 YENEEA. This CDR3 region has 14 residues. The CDR3 DNA sequence: TGTGCCAGCAGCGGGCTCGGTGGGACGGAGACCCAGTACTCC. This sequence encodes CASSGLGGTETQYS.

Note on this clonotype: It may be a read error: a sequence one base away is much more abundant. V usage is TRBV6-5 and J usage is TRBJ2-2; 7 positions match TRBD1. The CDR3 length is 15 residues. Germline loops: CDR1 MNHEY, CDR2 SVGAGI. Here the CDR3 DNA reads TGTGCCAGCAGTCATAGGGGACAGTACACCGGGGAGCGGTTTTTT. It encodes CASSHRGQYTGERFF.

Of note for this clonotype: This may be a read error, as it is one base from a much larger clone. The CDR3 DNA sequence: TGTGTCAGCAGGAATAGGGTGAACACCGGGGAGCTGTTTTTT. The encoded protein is CVSRNRVNTGELFF. The chain combines TRBV12-3 or TRBV12-4 with TRBJ2-2; D uncertain. The CDR3 extends over 14 amino acids.

The chain joins TRBV7-9 to TRBJ1-1; no clear D. The germline V and J ends were trimmed by 5 bases and 5 bases, with 15 bases remaining between them. The germline gives CDR1 SEHNR, CDR2 FQNEAQ (reference sequence). The CDR3 totals 14 residues. CDR3 amino acids: CASSLSVRMTEAFF. CDR3 DNA sequence: TGTGCCAGCAGCCTATCAGTGAGGATGACTGAAGCTTTCTTT. The complete variable domain, with remaining parts taken from reference TRBV7-9 and TRBJ1-1, reads DTGVSQNPRHKITKRGQNVTFRCDPISEHNRLYWYRQTLGQGPEFLTYFQNEAQLEKSRLLSDRFSAERPKGSFSTLEIQRTEQGDSAMYLCASSLSVRMTEAFFGQGTRLTVV.

In regard to this clonotype: A much bigger clone sits one base away, suggesting this may be a read error. The genes are TRBV6-6 and TRBJ1-2; 8 bases are a match to TRBD1. The CDR3 spans 14 residues. J gave up 7 bases and V 6 bases, and 10 bases lay outside the gene matches. Germline CDR1 and CDR2: MNHNY and SVGAGI (reference sequence). The CDR3 loop reads CASRTKGQGSGYTF. CDR3 nucleotides: TGTGCCAGCAGGACCAAAGGACAGGGTTCTGGCTACACCTTC.

Regarding this clonotype: Just one base apart from a much larger clone, this may be a read error. The V call is TRBV6-2 or TRBV6-3, the J call TRBJ2-7, with D perhaps matching TRBD1 or TRBD2 (5 bases each). CDR3 length: 14 amino acids. Per the germline V gene, CDR1 is MNHEY and CDR2 is SVGEGT. V shed 6 bases and J shed 1 base, with 13 bases lying between them. The CDR3 sequence is CASRLRDGSYEQYF. DNA of the CDR3: TGTGCCAGCAGGCTCCGGGACGGATCCTACGAGCAGTACTTC.

This clonotype was counted ten times or more. The chain is built from TRBV4-2 and TRBJ2-5; TRBD2 matches 12 bases. The CDR3 is 16 residues long. CDR1 and CDR2 from the germline V gene are LGHNA and YNFKEQ. With V trimmed by 5 bases and J by 5 bases, 9 bases remained unmatched. This chain's CDR3 is CASSSGGLAGRETQYF. The CDR3 DNA reads TGTGCCAGCAGCTCGGGCGGACTAGCGGGACGGGAGACCCAGTACTTC.

About this clonotype itself: At one boundary the junction diverges from the germline segment, which might be a read error. The chain links TRBV6-6 to TRBJ2-1, with 7 bases identical to TRBD1. The CDR3 covers 14 residues. CDR1 and CDR2 from the germline V gene are MNHNY and SVGAGI (reference sequence). The CDR3 nucleotides read TGTACCAGCAGCCTTGGACAGGTGTTGAATGAGCAGTTCTTC. It translates to CTSSLGQVLNEQFF.

The sample holds one count of this clonotype. The chain recombines TRBV27 with TRBJ2-3, with TRBD2 as a possible D gene (6 bases). The germline V gene has CDR1 MNHEY and CDR2 SMNVEV (reference sequence). The V end was cut by 5 bases, the J end by 3 bases, with 15 bases between. The CDR3 is 15 residues long. The CDR3 loop reads CASSPREERTDTQYF. In DNA, the CDR3 is TGTGCCAGCAGTCCGAGGGAGGAGCGGACAGATACGCAGTATTTT.

A note on this clonotype: A junction end diverges from the germline sequence, so it may reflect a read error. This sequence joins TRBV5-6 and TRBJ1-1, with D possibly being TRBD1 (6 bases). The germline gives CDR1 SGHDT, CDR2 YYEEEE. The CDR3 loop spans 14 amino acids. CDR3 DNA: TGTGTCAGCAGCCTGACAGGACCGAACACTGAAGCTCTCTTT. Protein sequence: CVSSLTGPNTEALF.

In the case of this clonotype: The germline gene is not matched at one end of the junction; a read error may be the cause. The V and J genes are TRBV7-8 and TRBJ2-5; 7 nucleotides align to TRBD1. Germline CDR1 is SGHVS and CDR2 is FQNEAQ. The CDR3 extends over 15 amino acids. The CDR3 spells CASSPIGTALENQYF. The CDR3 nucleotides are TGTGCCAGCAGCCCTATCGGGACAGCGTTAGAGAACCAGTACTTC.

With regard to this clonotype: A read error may explain this, as a much larger clone is one base away. The chain couples TRBV14 to TRBJ2-1; 7 bases fit TRBD2. With 6 bases clipped from V and 12 bases from J, the junction kept 14 bases outside the gene matches. The CDR3 spans 14 residues. CDR1 and CDR2 (germline): SGHDN, FVKESK. The CDR3 DNA sequence: TGTGCCAGCAGGGTATTTGGTGAAGCGGGAATGCAGTTCTTC. Protein sequence: CASRVFGEAGMQFF. The entire variable domain, with the rest obtained from reference TRBV14 and TRBJ2-1, is as follows: EAGVTQFPSHSVIEKGQTVTLRCDPISGHDNLYWYRRVMGKEIKFLLHFVKESKQDESGMPNNRFLAERTGGTYSTLKVQPAELEDSGVYFCASRVFGEAGMQFFGPGTRLTVL.

Turning to this clonotype: Since the CDR3 does not end with the conserved phenylalanine or tryptophan, this likely comes from a read error. This rearrangement joins TRBV29-1 to TRBJ2-5; TRBD1 agrees at 11 bases. The V gene's germline CDR1 is SQVTM and CDR2 ANQGSEA. This CDR3 contains 15 residues. With V trimmed by 1 base and J by 9 bases, 10 bases remained unmatched. Written as DNA, the CDR3 is TGCAGCGTTGAAGCGGACAGGGGGCGAGCAAAGGCCCAGTACTTA. Its translation: CSVEADRGRAKAQYL.

This clonotype was detected once. A read error may explain this, as a much larger clone is one base away. The chain couples TRBV6-6 to TRBJ2-1, with 11 nucleotides matching TRBD2. CDR1 MNHNY and CDR2 SVGAGI come from the germline V gene (reference sequence). The CDR3 consists of 14 residues. CDR3 DNA: TGTGCCAGCAGTTTCGGACTAGCGGGCAATGAGCAGTCCTTC. It is translated as CASSFGLAGNEQSF.

Points on this clonotype: Since a much larger clone is just one base distant, this may be a read error. This sequence joins TRBV12-3 or TRBV12-4 and TRBJ2-5, with 7 bases that match TRBD2. The CDR3 sequence is 13 residues long. The CDR3 is CASSLVAGEIQYF. CDR3 nucleotides: TGTGCCAGCAGTTTAGTAGCGGGTGAGATCCAGTACTTC.

Turning to this clonotype: With a much larger clone just one base away, this may be a read error. The chain couples TRBV12-3 or TRBV12-4 to TRBJ2-7; D gene uncertain. The CDR3 extends over 11 amino acids. The CDR3 nucleotides are TGTGTCAGCAGGAGAGGCTACGAGCAGTACTTC. Translating gives CVSRRGYEQYF.

Regarding this clonotype: Germline is not matched at one junction end, which may reflect a read error. The chain links TRBV10-3 to TRBJ2-2, with a tentative D call TRBD2 (5 bases). The V gene's germline CDR1 is ENHRY and CDR2 SYGVKD. This CDR3 spans 15 amino acids. The CDR3 nucleotides read TGTGCCATCAGCGGCGAGTACGCGAACACCGGGGAGCTGTCTTTT. Residues: CAISGEYANTGELSF.

Concerning this clonotype: No conserved phenylalanine or tryptophan is present at the end of the CDR3, so a read error is the likely explanation. V gene TRBV4-1 combines with J gene TRBJ2-6, with a tentative D call TRBD1 (5 bases). This CDR3 region has 18 residues. Germline V gene lookup returns CDR1 MGHRA and CDR2 YSYEKL. This CDR3 is CASSQARTGRSGANVLTL. The CDR3 DNA sequence: TGTGCCAGCAGCCAGGCCCGCACAGGCCGCTCTGGGGCCAACGTCCTGACTCTC.

As concerns this clonotype: One end of the junction does not line up with germline, which may come from a read error. The V call is TRBV11-3, the J call TRBJ2-1; tentative D call: TRBD2 (5 bases). The germline V gene has CDR1 SGHNT and CDR2 YENEEA. CDR3 length: 12 amino acids. CDR3 sequence reads: CASSLLDSGQFF. Here the CDR3 DNA reads TGCGCCAGCAGCTTACTAGACTCTGGGCAGTTCTTC.

The chain uses TRBV5-1 and TRBJ2-7, with D possibly being TRBD1 (5 bases). The length of the CDR3 is 12 residues. V was clipped by 2 bases and J by 7 bases, with 10 bases between them. CDR1 and CDR2 from the germline V gene are SGHRS and YFSETQ. CDR3 in amino acids: CASSFDSQEQYF. CDR3 DNA sequence: TGCGCCAGCAGCTTCGACAGCCAGGAGCAGTACTTC.

The chain is built from TRBV28 and TRBJ2-7, with unresolved D. Germline-derived CDR1 and CDR2 are MDHEN and SYDVKM. The CDR3 sequence is 13 residues long. Trimming shortened V by 4 bases and J by 0 bases, and 7 bases separated the two germline ends. The DNA of the CDR3 is TGTGCCAGCAGTTCGGATATCTCCTACGAGCAGTACTTC. Translation gives CASSSDISYEQYF.

The gene calls are TRBV5-1 and TRBJ1-1, with TRBD1 as a possible D gene (5 bases). Germline CDR1 is SGHRS and CDR2 is YFSETQ. The CDR3 runs 15 residues. V lost 4 bases, J lost 3 bases, and 16 bases lay in between. CDR3: CASSRGSGYDTEAFF. DNA for the CDR3: TGCGCCAGCAGCCGGGGGTCGGGTTATGACACTGAAGCTTTCTTT.

V and J are TRBV12-3 or TRBV12-4 and TRBJ1-6; D uncertain. The CDR3 sequence is 14 residues long. V lost 3 bases and J 5 bases, leaving 8 bases between the germline ends. The CDR3 loop reads CASSFLWNNSPLHF. CDR3 DNA: TGTGCCAGCAGTTTCCTGTGGAATAATTCACCCCTCCACTTT.

This clonotype was recorded at least ten times. The J gene is TRBJ2-5, the V gene TRBV28; 7 nucleotides align to TRBD1. The CDR3 spans 14 residues. Germline V gene sequence: CDR1 MDHEN, CDR2 SYDVKM. V trimming: 6 bases; J trimming: 0 bases; junction bases outside the gene matches: 4. CDR3 residues: CASRETGYQETQYF. CDR3 in DNA: TGTGCCAGCAGGGAGACAGGGTACCAAGAGACCCAGTACTTC. The full variable domain, its missing parts supplied by reference TRBV28 and TRBJ2-5, is DVKVTQSSRYLVKRTGEKVFLECVQDMDHENMFWYRQDPGLGLRLIYFSYDVKMKEKGDIPEGYSVSREKKERFSLILESASTNQTSMYLCASRETGYQETQYFGPGTRLLVL.

The chain carries TRBV7-2 and TRBJ2-1; perhaps TRBD2 as D (6 bases). Germline CDR1 and CDR2: SGHTA and FQGNSA. This CDR3 has 14 amino acids. V lost 2 bases, J lost 5 bases, and 10 bases lay in between. CDR3: CASSLSIADNEQFF. CDR3 nucleotide sequence: TGTGCCAGCAGCTTATCAATAGCGGACAATGAGCAGTTCTTC.

A remark on this clonotype: At one end the junction does not follow the germline gene, possibly because of a read error. The V call is TRBV7-8, the J call TRBJ2-7, with 8 bases fitting TRBD2. Germline V gene sequence: CDR1 SGHVS, CDR2 FQNEAQ. This CDR3 is built from 16 residues. DNA for the CDR3: TGTGCCAGCAGCCCAGTAAAAGCGGGAGATAGGTACGTGCAGTACTTC. Amino acids: CASSPVKAGDRYVQYF. Full variable domain (missing parts from reference TRBV7-8 and TRBJ2-7): GAGVSQSPRYKVAKRGQDVALRCDPISGHVSLFWYQQALGQGPEFLTYFQNEAQLDKSGLPSDRFFAERPEGSVSTLKIQRTQQEDSAVYLCASSPVKAGDRYVQYFGPGTRLTVT.

The V call is TRBV28, the J call TRBJ2-1; possible D gene TRBD2, 6 bases. The V and J ends lost 8 bases and 2 bases respectively, with 13 bases between them. This CDR3 region has 14 residues. Germline CDR1 and CDR2: MDHEN and SYDVKM. For the CDR3, the DNA is TGTGCCAGCCGTGAGGGCGGGACCTACAATGAGCAGTTCTTC. It codes for CASREGGTYNEQFF.

To note about this clonotype: This sequence is one base from a far larger clone and is likely a read error. V and J are TRBV12-3 or TRBV12-4 and TRBJ1-2; TRBD1 is a possible D gene (6 bases). CDR3 length: 12 residues. CDR3 coding DNA: TGTGCCTGCAGTCAGGGGAACTATGGCTACACCTTC. It translates to CACSQGNYGYTF.

Points on this clonotype: An end of the junction does not agree with germline; a read error may underlie this. The chain is built from TRBV10-2 and TRBJ2-5; 7 bases match TRBD2. The CDR3 has 16 amino acids. CDR1 is WSHSY, CDR2 SAAADI, per germline. CDR3 DNA: TGCGCCAGCAGTGCACTTCGCGCGAGCGGGACTGAGACCCAATACTTC. Protein: CASSALRASGTETQYF.

In regard to this clonotype: A much larger clone sits a single nucleotide away, making a read error possible. The rearrangement joins TRBV29-1 to TRBJ1-2; 9 nucleotides line up with TRBD1. CDR3 size: 13 residues. The germline gives CDR1 SQVTM, CDR2 ANQGSEA. The CDR3 is CTGGQGTLDGYTF. The CDR3 DNA sequence: TGCACCGGGGGACAGGGAACTTTGGATGGCTACACCTTC.

In regard to this clonotype: Given the absence of the conserved phenylalanine or tryptophan at the CDR3 end, a read error is likely. The rearrangement joins TRBV5-6 to TRBJ2-7, with a possible D match to TRBD2 (5 bases). Trimming shortened V by 2 bases and J by 0 bases, and 12 bases separated the two germline ends. The CDR3 extends over 15 amino acids. The V gene's germline CDR1 is SGHDT and CDR2 YYEEEE. CDR3 protein: CASSLGGVSSYEQYL. CDR3 DNA sequence: TGTGCCAGCAGCTTAGGAGGAGTGAGCTCCTACGAGCAGTACCTC.